The sequence of this T cell receptor beta chain was determined in a study of blood T cell repertoires in COVID-19. Background on the study: The United States, Italy and Spain were the sources of the acute and convalescent COVID-19 samples. T cells, B-cell-depleted T cells, or PBMCs supplied cDNA or gDNA.

Original processing methods: Reference gene primer amplification yielded estimated nucleated cell counts. Data came from immunoSEQ multiplex PCR; TCRdb stores just in-frame clones and leaves some out. That table supplies the V and J calls and clone size; D and trimming were determined from the DNA. The sample yields under 300,000 clones, approximately 80% seen once. Trimming stripped 4 bases from V and 6 bases from J, with 12 bases between. The CDR3 covers 14 residues. Germline CDR1 MNHNY, CDR2 SVGAGI (reference sequence). Sequencing used peripheral blood. The sequence derives from a woman younger than 35 with acute or convalescent COVID-19. The chain carries TRBV6-6 and TRBJ1-4; no definite D call. CDR3 sequence reads: CASSWQGSDEKLFF. The CDR3 DNA reads TGTGCCAGCAGTTGGCAAGGGAGTGATGAAAAACTGTTTTTT.